The clone carrying this TCR beta chain has more than one count but fewer than ten. Its specificity is not known. Time point denoted: patch test 1, 2 weeks after DPC sensitization. Noted treatment: therapeutic diphenylcyclopropenone sensitization with weekly scalp DPC. Extraction of total RNA was performed on unfractionated whole blood. TCRdb reprocessed the RACE reads with MiXCR, giving one entry per CDR3 protein. The table records 180,000 or so distinct CDR3 sequences, roughly 14% of them present only once. This entry comes from a study of human T cells and chemical hapten exposure. At the level of the study: 2% DPC was applied to 2 cm by 2 cm of upper inner arm skin for sensitization. General study findings and limits: No alteration of TCRs above 1 in 1000 frequency was seen with DPC sensitization.

Germline CDR1 is LNHDA and CDR2 is SQIVND (reference sequence). V gave up 6 bases and J gave up 2 bases, with 14 bases separating them. The CDR3 totals 16 residues. The V and J genes are TRBV19 and TRBJ2-6, with D possibly TRBD1 on 6 matching bases. The origin of this receptor is a woman in her twenties or thirties with alopecia areata. Some clones in this sample may be carry-over from other donors' samples. The sample here was whole blood, taken in connection with sensitization to the hapten diphenylcyclopropenone (DPC). The CDR3 spells CASSTQGFTGANVLTF. As DNA, the CDR3 is TGTGCCAGTAGCACACAGGGTTTCACTGGGGCCAACGTCCTGACTTTC.